Sequencing of this T cell receptor (beta chain) was carried out in a study of technical replicates of blood from a handful of donors. There are 13 residues in the CDR3. J gave up 9 bases and V 9 bases, and 10 bases lay outside the gene matches. From germline, CDR1 is SNHLY and CDR2 FYNNEI. Libraries were prepared by immunoSEQ multiplex PCR; TCRdb keeps only in-frame clonotypes and omits some of them. Of fewer than 85,000 clones in the sample, 94% were seen once. The sample was T cells isolated from PBMCs. This sequence joins TRBV2 and TRBJ2-1; TRBD2 matches 8 bases. The sequence came from a human donor in good health. CDR3 sequence reads: CARGREAGGEQFF. In DNA form, the CDR3 reads TGTGCCAGAGGCCGGGAGGCGGGGGGTGAGCAGTTCTTC. Complete variable domain (other parts from reference TRBV2 and TRBJ2-1): EPEVTQTPSHQVTQMGQEVILRCVPISNHLYFYWYRQILGQKVEFLVSFYNNEISEKSEIFDDQFSVERPDGSNFTLKIRSTKLEDSAMYFCARGREAGGEQFFGPGTRLTVL.